This TCR beta chain comes out of a study of radiation and T cells in renal cell carcinoma. On the study more broadly: Nephrectomy followed 15 Gy stereotactic body radiation by 4 weeks. Study-wide results and caveats: Top tumor clonotypes rose in blood 2 weeks post-radiation, then contracted.

The CDR3 consists of 12 residues. Germline CDR1 is SQVTM and CDR2 is ANQGSEA. Trimming took 4 bases from V and 5 from J; bases not matched to a gene: 2. The data were produced by immunoSEQ multiplex PCR, yet TCRdb's version contains in-frame clones alone and is incomplete. The data hold 150,000 or so clones, with nearly 90% observed a single time. Specified time point: baseline pretreatment blood. Sample treatment: 15 Gy SBRT to primary tumor, nephrectomy 4 weeks later. Regarding this clone: Its antigen is not known.

The material sequenced was blood, taken from a patient whose treatment included radiotherapy and nephrectomy. The chain employs TRBV29-1 and TRBJ2-1, with TRBD2 matching 7 bases. This clonotype originated in a woman between 50 and 59 years old with renal cell carcinoma. CDR3 sequence: CSVVGGNNEQFF. CDR3 bases: TGCAGCGTTGTGGGAGGGAACAATGAGCAGTTCTTC.